The source of this T cell receptor (beta chain) is a study of T-cell reconstitution after alpha-beta-depleted transplantation in children. As for this clonotype: Its antigen is not known.

Researchers prepared the TCRbeta library using unique molecular identifiers, the study reports. One entry per CDR3 protein results from TCRdb running MiXCR on the PCR reads. The sample has fewer than 700,000 distinct CDR3 sequences, about an eighth seen once. Study results and limitations: Several hundred expanded graft clones reportedly gave rise to the alpha-beta T cells present about two months after transplant. T-cell numbers and diversity, one year after transplant, stemmed largely from T cells that were newly produced.

Germline V gene lookup returns CDR1 MNHEY and CDR2 SVGEGT. The CDR3 runs to 18 residues. J was trimmed by 1 base and V by 0 bases; bases with no gene match: 9. The V gene is TRBV6-2 or TRBV6-3, the J gene TRBJ2-1; 7 bases map to TRBD2. The sequenced sample was PBMCs, mostly from graft donor cells, obtained 360 days after TCRalphabeta/CD19-depleted stem cell transplant. The TCR originated in a male patient aged 10 to 17 who had a stem cell transplant for acute myeloid leukemia, so the T cells may come from the graft donor. The CDR3 bases are TGTGCCAGCAGTTACTCTGGGTGGTCAGCGGGATCCTACAATGAGCAGTTCTTC. Translation: CASSYSGWSAGSYNEQFF.